This TCR beta chain was profiled in a study of CXCR3-negative and CXCR3-positive naive CD8 T cells. Whole-study findings and limits: CXCR3-positive naive cells had TRB CDR3s that were more hydrophobic than CXCR3-negative naive cells had.

Details on this clonotype: Its antigen is not identified.

CDR3 size: 16 residues. Germline-derived CDR1 and CDR2 are SGHRS and YFSETQ. Carrying UMI labels, the TRB cDNA libraries were prepared through 5' RACE. TCRdb re-analyzed the 5' RACE reads; it lists each CDR3 protein once, without DNA. The sample totals under 150,000 distinct CDR3 sequences. The TCR sequence derives from a human donor in good health. Some clones in this sample may be carry-over from other donors' samples. The chain employs TRBV5-1 and TRBJ2-7; TCRdb selects TRBD1, and the lack of DNA leaves this call unchecked. Input material: naive CXCR3+ CD8+ T cells from blood. Subset here: CD45RO-CCR7+CD27+CD95- naive CD8+ T cells expressing CXCR3 (TNR3+). CDR3 loop: CASGSHQGIVAYEQYF.